This T cell receptor (beta chain) emerged from a study of blood T cells in healthy people across ages. Study context: Roughly one uniquely barcoded beta molecule per two T cells was captured. Study-wide points: Researchers deemed the diversity estimates from one million T cells underestimates. Per million T cells, TCR beta diversity dropped about linearly as age rose.

Alongside a J-beta primer mix, a sample-barcoded 5' primer served in a second PCR lasting roughly 6 to 11 cycles. Individual samples furnished no less than 2.5 million CDR3-containing paired-end reads apiece. One entry per CDR3 protein results from TCRdb running MiXCR on the 5' RACE reads. Among some 1.8 million distinct CDR3 sequences listed, roughly two fifths were seen once. The CDR3 loop spans 15 amino acids. The germline V gene has CDR1 SQVTM and CDR2 ANQGSEA. The V end lost 0 bases, the J end lost 3 bases, and 13 bases lay between the germline ends. This clonotype showed up just a few times. Its antigen remains unidentified.

The chain couples TRBV29-1 to TRBJ2-3; a possible D gene is TRBD1 (6 bases). The sequence derives from a human donor in good health. Sequenced sample: blood. CDR3 region: CSVEDRAGETDTQYF. CDR3 nucleotide sequence: TGCAGCGTTGAAGATCGAGCAGGGGAGACAGATACGCAGTATTTT.